This T cell receptor beta chain was obtained from a study of blood T cell repertoires in COVID-19. Turning to the study itself: The United States, Italy and Spain were the sources of the acute and convalescent COVID-19 samples. From T cells, B-cell-depleted T cells, or PBMCs came the material, which was cDNA or gDNA.

The CDR3 contains 15 residues. Germline CDR1 and CDR2: SGHRS and YFSETQ. After removal of 2 bases from V and 2 bases from J, the junction contained 2 bases not matched to a gene. As handled by the study authors: Reference gene primer amplification yielded estimated nucleated cell counts. TCRdb keeps only in-frame clones here, not all; method: immunoSEQ multiplex PCR. The DNA gave D and trimming, while V, J and clone size come from that table. The data show about 220,000 clones, around four fifths seen once. Input material: peripheral blood. The TCR sequence derives from a woman aged 55-70 years who had recovered from COVID-19. The chain combines TRBV5-1 with TRBJ2-3; 10 bases agree with TRBD2. The CDR3 DNA follows: TGCGCCAGCAGCTTTCTAGCGGGGGTCACAGATACGCAGTATTTT. Its translation: CASSFLAGVTDTQYF.